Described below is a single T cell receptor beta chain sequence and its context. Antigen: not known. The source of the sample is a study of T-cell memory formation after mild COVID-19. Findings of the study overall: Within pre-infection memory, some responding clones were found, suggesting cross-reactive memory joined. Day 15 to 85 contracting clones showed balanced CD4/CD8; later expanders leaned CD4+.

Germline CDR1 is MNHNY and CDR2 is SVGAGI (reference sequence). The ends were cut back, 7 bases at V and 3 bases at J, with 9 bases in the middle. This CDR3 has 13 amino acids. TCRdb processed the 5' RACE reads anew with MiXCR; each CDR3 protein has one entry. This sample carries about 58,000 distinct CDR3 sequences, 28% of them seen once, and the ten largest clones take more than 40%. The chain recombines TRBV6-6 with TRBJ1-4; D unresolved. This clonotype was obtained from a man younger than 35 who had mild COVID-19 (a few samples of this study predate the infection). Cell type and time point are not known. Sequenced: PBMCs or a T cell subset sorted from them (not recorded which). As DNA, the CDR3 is TGTGCCAGCACCACCGGACCTAATGAAAAACTGTTTTTT. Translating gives CASTTGPNEKLFF.